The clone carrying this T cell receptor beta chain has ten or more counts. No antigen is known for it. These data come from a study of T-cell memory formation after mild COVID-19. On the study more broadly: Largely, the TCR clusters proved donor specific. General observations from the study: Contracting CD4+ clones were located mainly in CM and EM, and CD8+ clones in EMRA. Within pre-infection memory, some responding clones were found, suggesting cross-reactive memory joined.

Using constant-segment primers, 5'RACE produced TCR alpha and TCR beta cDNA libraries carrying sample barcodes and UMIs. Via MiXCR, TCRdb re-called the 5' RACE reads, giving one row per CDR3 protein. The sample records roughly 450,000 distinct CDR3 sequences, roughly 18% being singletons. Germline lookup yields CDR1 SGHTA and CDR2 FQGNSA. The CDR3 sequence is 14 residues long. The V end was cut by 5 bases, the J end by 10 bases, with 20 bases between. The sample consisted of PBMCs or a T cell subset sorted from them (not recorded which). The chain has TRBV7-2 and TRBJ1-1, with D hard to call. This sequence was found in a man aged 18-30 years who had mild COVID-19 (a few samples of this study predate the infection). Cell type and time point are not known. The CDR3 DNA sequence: TGTGCCAGCAGCCCAGAACTGGGAACGATGAGAGCTTTCTTT. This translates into CASSPELGTMRAFF.